This T cell receptor (beta chain) was identified during a study of neoadjuvant nivolumab and ipilimumab in lung cancer. Some clones are missing from TCRdb's copy, which holds only in-frame ones; the method was immunoSEQ multiplex PCR. The profile covers about 18,000 clones, with more than 75% appearing a single time and about 6.6% taken by the ten largest. CDR1 MNHNY and CDR2 SVGAGI come from the germline V gene (reference sequence). This CDR3 region has 16 residues. Trimming cost V 2 bases and J 4 bases, with 16 bases left between them. This TCR derives from an adult with non-small cell lung cancer. This sample comprised tumor tissue, obtained after neoadjuvant nivolumab, alone or with ipilimumab, at or shortly before surgery. The V gene is TRBV6-6, the J gene TRBJ2-3, with D possibly matching TRBD1 (6 bases). CDR3 sequence: CASSYRKDRFPDTQYF. As DNA, the CDR3 is TGTGCCAGCAGTTACAGAAAAGACAGGTTCCCAGATACGCAGTATTTT.